The present entry profiles one T cell receptor beta chain with its context. This clonotype was seen a handful of times. This receptor's antigen is unknown. Within one base of it there is no much larger clone, and no base qualities were kept. The study excluded patients with uncontrolled infections, other autoimmune diseases, pregnancy or lactation. Clinical symptoms, serum thyroxine and TRAb, thyroid ultrasound, and orbital computed tomography formed the basis for the diagnoses. Total RNA was extracted with Trizol reagent, and quality was checked on an Agilent 2100 Bioanalyzer. The TCR beta CDR3 regions were amplified from the RNA transcripts. A first-round RT-PCR of the TCR CDR3 used the HTBI primer set with the Qiagen OneStep RT-PCR kit. Libraries were constructed in a second round of multiplex PCR, after which size selection and purification were performed. Paired-end sequencing of the libraries was performed with 100 bp reads on an Illumina HiSeq2000. The original methods were these. SOAPnuke was used to process the raw data, with reads discarded if the reads contained adapters or uncalled bases, had a mean Phred below 15, or lacked an exact constant-primer or identifier match. High-quality paired reads were merged with COPE v1.2.5, and unique nucleotide sequences were defined as clonotypes. MiTCR v1.1 was used to align the clonotypes against IMGT TRBV, TRBD and TRBJ reference segments. Only V-J combinations with frequency above 0.0001, covering 99% to 99.2% of repertoires, were analysed. A TCS score was defined as the ratio between F50 (clonal expansion) and ExV (chaos), using BLOSUM62-based TCRdist between CDR3 peptides within each V-J. Welch's t-statistics and random forest reduced around 520 V-J features to around 14, which were used in a naive Bayes classifier (R e1071). The similarity between thyroid and blood repertoires was quantified using the Morisita-Horn index. TCRdb ran its own pipeline on the public reads, namely fastp trimming at Q25 and MiXCR clone calling, and kept in-frame beta chains. Rows with one shared CDR3 protein collapse into an entry with the most common genes and DNA. What appears here as the V and J calls and clone size reflects TCRdb's work, not the paper's. This sample lists more than 500,000 distinct CDR3 sequences; around 43% were detected once. Of the sample, approximately 44% falls within the top ten clones.

The sample originates from a study of T cells in Graves' hyperthyroidism and ophthalmopathy (dated by TCRdb to the late 2010s). Regarding the research as a whole: TCR V-J signatures able to tell the groups apart were searched for in a discovery cohort of about a hundred patients, of whom 43 had Graves' ophthalmopathy and around 58 had stable Graves' hyperthyroidism. The paper describes TCR Vbeta CDR3 sequencing of about 140 peripheral blood samples, made up of roughly 45 ophthalmopathy patients, around 78 hyperthyroidism patients and roughly 17 progressor patients. The 95 to 100 discovery patients were randomly split 7:3 into training and test sets. After blood sampling, hyperthyroidism patients were treated with methimazole at a starting dose of 30 mg daily, and ophthalmopathy patients were treated with high-dose intravenous methylprednisolone. Prospective prediction of ophthalmopathy was tested in an independent validation cohort of fewer than 20 hyperthyroidism patients and around 16 patients who later progressed to ophthalmopathy. Thyroid tissue and blood T-cell repertoires from roughly six Graves' hyperthyroidism patients were also compared in the study. General study outcomes and caveats: No statistical method was used to fix the sample size in advance, and group allocation was not hidden from the investigators. Blood samples also contained most of the expanded thyroid clonotypes (frequency above 0.001), which suggests that blood repertoires may reflect thyroid immune responses. During validation, the model predicted progression to ophthalmopathy a median of around 6 months ahead of onset, with more than 55% sensitivity and about 75% specificity. In cross-validation, a model built on a 13 V-J signature told ophthalmopathy apart from stable hyperthyroidism with 85% to 90% sensitivity and about 81% specificity, and in testing the same model reached 80%/75%.

Based on the germline V gene (reference sequence), the CDR1 and CDR2 sequences are DFQATT and SNEGSKA. V is pared back by 5 bases and J by 8 bases, with 12 bases lying between the germline termini. From its cysteine to its phenylalanine, the CDR3 spans 12 amino acids. The sequence is cut down to CDR3 DNA, 36 bases in frame from base 1. The chain links TRBV20-1 with TRBJ2-2; the D gene assignment is ambiguous. The TCR comes from an adult woman with Graves' disease, either hyperthyroidism or ophthalmopathy (not recorded which). Material: peripheral blood or thyroid tissue (not recorded which). The CDR3 loop reads CSAGRGEGELFF. The sequenced DNA is TGCAGTGCTGGCCGTGGAGAGGGGGAGCTGTTTTTT.